One sample yielded the 19 T cell receptor beta chains listed below, sequenced in a study of breast tumors, draining lymph nodes, adjacent tissues. TCRdb analysed the multiplex PCR reads with MiXCR anew, one entry per CDR3 protein. The sample yields 150,000 or so distinct CDR3 sequences, 33% seen once. Samples came from axillary lymph nodes draining the breast cancer. Sample: axillary lymph node tissue. The receptors come from a female donor with breast cancer. Some clones in this sample may be carry-over from other donors' samples.

In this sample, this clonotype turned up many times. The chain is built from TRBV6-5 and TRBJ2-2; TRBD1 matches 9 bases. Per germline, CDR1 MNHEY and CDR2 SVGAGI. V lost 6 bases and J lost 4; bases outside the gene matches: 6. The CDR3 contains 15 residues. The CDR3 reads CASSSDRGITGELFF. As DNA, the CDR3 is TGTGCCAGCAGCTCTGACAGGGGGATCACCGGGGAGCTGTTTTTT.

Notes on this clonotype: A much larger clone lies one base from this, so it may be a read error. The chain couples TRBV4-3 to TRBJ2-1; 8 bases are shared with TRBD2. CDR3 length: 16 amino acids. CDR1 and CDR2 (germline): LGHNA, YSLEER. The CDR3 DNA reads TGCGCCAGCAGCCAAGAGGCGGGGGGCTCCTACAATGGGCAGTTCTTC. It translates to CASSQEAGGSYNGQFF.

In the case of this clonotype: Compared with germline, one end of the junction differs, possibly owing to a read error. The chain recombines TRBV6-4 with TRBJ2-2; possibly TRBD1 or TRBD2 for D (5 bases each). The CDR3 runs to 13 residues. CDR1 is MRHNA and CDR2 is SNTAGT in the germline V gene. The CDR3 region is CAGSETDTGELFF. CDR3 coding DNA: TGTGCCGGCAGTGAAACGGACACCGGGGAGCTGTTTTTC.

This clonotype was picked up many times. The V and J genes are TRBV11-2 and TRBJ2-2; 9 bases are a match to TRBD2. CDR3 length: 16 amino acids. Per germline, CDR1 SGHAT and CDR2 FQNNGV. V shed 2 bases and J 6 bases; nucleotides not matched to a gene: 7. DNA of the CDR3: TGTGCCAGCAGCTTATCCGGGACTAGCCGGTCCGGGGAGCTGTTTTTT. Translation gives CASSLSGTSRSGELFF.

This clonotype was recorded many times. This sequence joins TRBV4-3 and TRBJ1-4; D might be TRBD1 (5 bases). Trimming shortened V by 1 base and J by 6 bases, and 15 bases separated the two germline ends. Per germline, CDR1 LGHNA and CDR2 YSLEER. The CDR3 contains 16 residues. The CDR3 bases are TGCGCCAGCAGCCAAGGGAAAAGGACGGGGGATGAAAAACTGTTTTTT. Its protein product is CASSQGKRTGDEKLFF.

This clonotype was picked up many times. This chain connects TRBV27 to TRBJ2-7; TRBD2 agrees at 12 bases. This CDR3 is 15 amino acids long. Germline lookup yields CDR1 MNHEY and CDR2 SMNVEV (reference sequence). After removal of 0 bases from V and 6 bases from J, the junction contained 3 bases not matched to a gene. The CDR3 DNA sequence: TGTGCCAGCAGTTTATCGCTAGCGGGAGGGGGCGAGCAGTACTTC. As protein: CASSLSLAGGGEQYF.

This clonotype was seen a few times. The CDR3 region is CASRELAGASDTQYF. DNA of the CDR3: TGTGCCAGCAGAGAACTAGCGGGAGCATCAGATACGCAGTATTTT. The chain has TRBV2 and TRBJ2-3; TRBD2 agrees at 11 bases. Germline V lookup: CDR1 SNHLY, CDR2 FYNNEI. J gave up 4 bases and V 6 bases, and 6 bases lay outside the gene matches. The length of the CDR3 is 15 residues.

Remarks on this clonotype: The conserved phenylalanine or tryptophan normally closing the CDR3 is absent here, so this likely arose from a read error. J is TRBJ1-5 and V is TRBV15; D perhaps matches TRBD1 (5 bases). Germline CDR1 and CDR2: LNHNV and YYDKDF (reference sequence). This CDR3 has 15 amino acids. Trimming cost V 0 bases and J 6 bases, with 12 bases left between them. The CDR3 sequence: CATSREQALVQPQHS. As DNA, the CDR3 is TGTGCCACCAGCAGAGAACAGGCTCTTGTTCAGCCCCAGCATTCT.

At least ten counts were recorded for this clonotype. V and J are TRBV30 and TRBJ2-1, with 11 bases identical to TRBD2. CDR1 and CDR2 from the germline V gene are GTSNPN and SVGIG (reference sequence). The CDR3 covers 18 residues. Trimming cost V 0 bases and J 5 bases; bases outside gene matches: 12. This CDR3 is CAWSVGRLAGGLHNEQFF. For the CDR3, the DNA is TGTGCCTGGAGTGTAGGGAGGTTAGCGGGAGGGCTCCACAATGAGCAGTTCTTC. Variable domain in full (rest from reference TRBV30 and TRBJ2-1): SQTIHQWPATLVQPVGSPLSLECTVEGTSNPNLYWYRQAAGRGLQLLFYSVGIGQISSEVPQNLSASRPQDRQFILSSKKLLLSDSGFYLCAWSVGRLAGGLHNEQFFGPGTRLTVL.

The chain employs TRBV29-1 and TRBJ2-5, with D possibly matching TRBD2 (6 bases). Deletions cut 6 bases from V and 7 bases from J, with 9 bases between. The CDR3 consists of 10 residues. Germline V gene lookup returns CDR1 SQVTM and CDR2 ANQGSEA. In DNA form, the CDR3 reads TGCAGCGTGTTGGGAGGGACCCAGTACTTC. It encodes CSVLGGTQYF.

The table lists this clonotype with many counts. This chain uses TRBV12-3 or TRBV12-4 with TRBJ2-1; perhaps TRBD2 as D (5 bases). This CDR3 is built from 12 residues. Trimming cost V 8 bases and J 6 bases, with 11 bases left between them. CDR3 in amino acids: CASRNRGNEQFF. Here the CDR3 DNA reads TGTGCCAGCCGTAATCGGGGCAATGAGCAGTTCTTC.

This clonotype was counted once. The chain combines TRBV25-1 with TRBJ1-4, with D hard to call. The CDR3 is 13 amino acids. V was cut by 7 bases and J by 14 bases, with 20 bases left in between. Per germline, CDR1 MGHDK and CDR2 SYGVNS. The CDR3 protein is CASTHAGTEHLFF. CDR3 nucleotides: TGTGCCAGCACTCACGCGGGCACTGAACATCTGTTTTTT.

At least ten counts were recorded for this clonotype. The chain couples TRBV30 to TRBJ2-7; TRBD1 is a possible D gene (5 bases). Germline V gives CDR1 GTSNPN, CDR2 SVGIG (reference sequence). The CDR3 has 13 residues. V lost 0 bases, J lost 6 bases, and 12 bases lay in between. CDR3 sequence: CAWSVGRAPEQYF. The CDR3 bases are TGTGCCTGGAGTGTGGGCAGGGCTCCCGAGCAGTACTTC.

The table lists this clonotype with many counts. V is TRBV5-8 and J is TRBJ2-1; perhaps TRBD2 as D (5 bases). Germline V CDR1 and CDR2: SGHTS, YDEGEE. The CDR3 length is 15 residues. V lost 4 bases and J lost 4, with 15 bases in between. In nucleotides, the CDR3 is TGTGCCAGCAGCCTGCTTCTCGGGGATTACAATGAGCAGTTCTTC. Protein sequence: CASSLLLGDYNEQFF.

This clonotype was counted at least ten times. The J gene is TRBJ2-1, the V gene TRBV11-2, with 14 bases identical to TRBD2. The germline V gene encodes CDR1 SGHAT and CDR2 FQNNGV. CDR3 length: 18 amino acids. Trimming took 5 bases from V and 9 from J; bases not matched to a gene: 15. CDR3 nucleotides: TGTGCCAGCAGCCGCTCATCGACGGGACTAGCGGGAGTAAGTGAGCAGTTCTTC. It yields the protein CASSRSSTGLAGVSEQFF. Full variable domain (missing parts from reference TRBV11-2 and TRBJ2-1): EAGVAQSPRYKIIEKRQSVAFWCNPISGHATLYWYQQILGQGPKLLIQFQNNGVVDDSQLPKDRFSAERLKGVDSTLKIQPAKLEDSAVYLCASSRSSTGLAGVSEQFFGPGTRLTVL.

This clonotype has at least ten counts. The rearrangement joins TRBV24-1 to TRBJ2-5; 7 bases fit TRBD2. Germline loops: CDR1 KGHDR, CDR2 SFDVKD. This CDR3 contains 13 residues. The J segment lost 4 bases and the V segment lost 6 bases, leaving 4 bases of the junction unmatched. The CDR3: CATSSAGVETQYF. Written as DNA, the CDR3 is TGTGCCACCAGTAGTGCGGGGGTAGAGACCCAGTACTTC.

This clonotype was detected a few times. The V gene is TRBV27, the J gene TRBJ2-7; 14 nucleotides match TRBD2. V shed 5 bases and J 3 bases; nucleotides not matched to a gene: 9. This CDR3 is 17 amino acids long. The V gene's germline CDR1 is MNHEY and CDR2 SMNVEV (reference sequence). The CDR3 is CASSPSGLAGVGYEQYF. The CDR3 nucleotides read TGTGCCAGCAGTCCTTCGGGACTAGCGGGGGTCGGCTACGAGCAGTACTTC.

The chain is built from TRBV7-9 and TRBJ2-2; D uncertain. V was shortened by 5 bases and J by 4 bases, with 14 bases between the two germline ends. Germline V lookup: CDR1 SEHNR, CDR2 FQNEAQ (reference sequence). CDR3 length equals 15 residues. The DNA of the CDR3 is TGTGCCAGCAGCCCACCCATGGGAAGCACCGGGGAGCTGTTTTTT. Amino acids: CASSPPMGSTGELFF.

The gene calls are TRBV29-1 and TRBJ1-5, with D perhaps matching TRBD1 (6 bases). The CDR3 loop spans 14 amino acids. Germline V gives CDR1 SQVTM, CDR2 ANQGSEA. The ends were cut back, 3 bases at V and 8 bases at J, with 17 bases in the middle. CDR3 amino acids: CSVERGQGNEPQHF. The CDR3 nucleotides are TGCAGCGTTGAGCGGGGGCAAGGGAATGAGCCCCAGCATTTT.